This T cell receptor (beta chain) was found in a study of blood T cell repertoires in COVID-19. Repertoires were generated with immunoSEQ multiplex PCR, while TCRdb's copy carries only in-frame clones and drops some. Seen here are 250,000 to 350,000 clones, nearly 90% observed once, and the top ten hold about 4.5%. In terms of age and location, participants ranged from roughly 18 to 90 years and lived in under 30 US areas. Germline loops: CDR1 SNHLY, CDR2 FYNNEI. The CDR3 loop spans 15 amino acids. To note about this clone: A much larger clone differs by one base, so this may be a read error.

V gene TRBV2 combines with J gene TRBJ1-1; TRBD1 aligns across 7 bases. The source material was PBMCs or T cells enriched from blood (not recorded which). The sequence was collected from a woman aged 18 to 35 with acute COVID-19. The CDR3 coding sequence is TGTGCCAGCAGTGGAGACAGGGAGATGAACACTAAAGCTTTCTTT. It translates to CASSGDREMNTKAFF.